Each of the 9 T cell receptor beta chains below was sequenced from the same sample in a study of regulatory T cells in long-lasting Graves disease. The TCR beta library used iRepertoire HTBI primers with Arm-PCR amplification of CDR3. TCRdb re-derived calls from the multiplex PCR reads in MiXCR, one entry per CDR3 protein. The sample includes about 660,000 distinct CDR3 sequences, roughly 30% of them seen just once. The time point denotes: persistent/refractory GD, antithyroid drugs over 5 years with positive TRAb. PBMCs provided the RNA from which the TCR library was made. The specimen was peripheral blood mononuclear cells (PBMCs), collected when the disease was refractory, from a patient treated with antithyroid drugs. The receptor source for this set is a female donor with Graves disease.

This clonotype was seen a few times. The chain recombines TRBV29-1 with TRBJ2-7; TRBD1 agrees at 8 bases. CDR1 is SQVTM and CDR2 is ANQGSEA in the germline V gene. The V gene end was trimmed by 4 bases and the J gene end by 1 base; junction bases not matched to a gene: 3. The CDR3 loop spans 13 amino acids. CDR3 residues: CSVGQGNSYEQYF. For the CDR3, the DNA is TGCAGCGTTGGACAGGGGAATTCCTACGAGCAGTACTTC.

The chain recombines TRBV12-3 or TRBV12-4 with TRBJ2-7, with TRBD2 identical over 7 bases. Unmatched junction bases numbered 5, after V lost 0 bases and J lost 3 bases. The CDR3 is made up of 15 amino acids. The CDR3 bases are TGTGCCAGCAGTTTAGCTGGCAGCGGGAACTACGAGCAGTACTTC. Its translation is CASSLAGSGNYEQYF.

The chain links TRBV7-2 to TRBJ1-2, with a possible D match to TRBD1 (6 bases). The CDR3 has 17 amino acids. V lost 6 bases, J lost 0 bases, and 20 bases lay in between. Germline V gives CDR1 SGHTA, CDR2 FQGNSA. The CDR3 loop reads CASSSGGAGRANYGYTF. CDR3 in DNA: TGTGCCAGCAGTTCCGGGGGGGCAGGTCGAGCTAACTATGGCTACACCTTC.

The chain has TRBV5-1 and TRBJ1-5, with 9 bases fitting TRBD1. The CDR3 totals 17 residues. After removal of 9 bases from V and 5 bases from J, the junction contained 18 bases not matched to a gene. Germline-derived CDR1 and CDR2 are SGHRS and YFSETQ. The CDR3 DNA reads as TGCGCCATCTTGGGACAGGGCCGCTCTCCAACCGATCAGCCCCAGCATTTT. As protein: CAILGQGRSPTDQPQHF.

The table lists this clonotype with many counts. The V call is TRBV20-1, the J call TRBJ1-1; 7 bases match TRBD1. CDR1 is DFQATT, CDR2 SNEGSKA, per germline (reference sequence). V lost 3 bases, J lost 4 bases, and 2 bases stayed unmatched. There are 12 residues in the CDR3. This CDR3 reads CSASPGGTEAFF. The DNA for the CDR3 is TGCAGTGCTAGTCCAGGGGGCACTGAAGCTTTCTTT.

This rearrangement joins TRBV20-1 to TRBJ2-7, with unresolved D. Germline CDR1 DFQATT, CDR2 SNEGSKA (reference sequence). The CDR3 has 14 amino acids. V was shortened by 0 bases and J by 4 bases, with 13 bases between the two germline ends. The CDR3 nucleotides are TGCAGTGCTAGAGATAAGGACGGTAAATACGAGCAGTACTTC. This gives the protein CSARDKDGKYEQYF.

A few counts support this clonotype. One junction end disagrees with the germline gene, perhaps due to a read error. The chain combines TRBV28 with TRBJ1-2; D perhaps matches TRBD1 (6 bases). The CDR3 totals 14 residues. CDR1 is MDHEN, CDR2 SYDVKM, per germline. The CDR3 loop is CVSSLGRGVYGYTF. The CDR3 DNA is TGTGTCAGCAGTTTGGGCAGGGGAGTCTATGGCTACACCTTC.

V gene TRBV7-9 combines with J gene TRBJ1-1, with unresolved D. This CDR3 contains 12 residues. Germline CDR1 reads SEHNR; CDR2 reads FQNEAQ (reference sequence). V shed 4 bases and J shed 8 bases, with 11 bases lying between them. This CDR3 is CASSSRQPEAFF. The CDR3 DNA follows: TGTGCCAGCAGCTCTAGACAACCCGAAGCTTTCTTT.

This clonotype has a count of ten or more. This sequence joins TRBV2 and TRBJ1-2, with TRBD1 identical over 9 bases. CDR1 and CDR2 (germline): SNHLY, FYNNEI. This CDR3 comprises 13 residues. Trimming removed 7 bases from V and 3 bases from J; junction bases left unmatched: 3. CDR3: CASTRTGDYGYTF. For the CDR3, the DNA is TGTGCCAGCACCAGGACAGGGGACTATGGCTACACCTTC.